Below are 21 T cell receptor beta chains sequenced from a single sample in a study of CDR3 diversity in severe acne. TCRdb re-derived calls from the PCR reads in MiXCR, one entry per CDR3 protein. The data hold some 90,000 distinct CDR3 sequences, with over 45% observed a single time. The material sequenced was blood. The receptor set was obtained from a male donor in good health, serving as a control.

This clonotype was detected many times. V gene TRBV20-1 combines with J gene TRBJ2-3; 9 positions agree with TRBD2. There are 13 residues in the CDR3. V dropped 5 bases and J dropped 5; count of bases not matched to a gene: 5. Germline V lookup: CDR1 DFQATT, CDR2 SNEGSKA (reference sequence). The CDR3 loop is CSAPSGAVDTQYF. Here the CDR3 DNA reads TGCAGTGCTCCTAGCGGGGCGGTAGATACGCAGTATTTT.

J is TRBJ2-2 and V is TRBV20-1, with 9 bases fitting TRBD1. With V trimmed by 3 bases and J by 2 bases, 7 bases remained unmatched. The CDR3 sequence is 16 residues long. Germline values: CDR1 DFQATT, CDR2 SNEGSKA (reference sequence). In nucleotides, the CDR3 is TGCAGTGCTAGCAAACCGGGACAGGGTAACACCGGGGAGCTGTTTTTT. This translates into CSASKPGQGNTGELFF.

Turning to this clonotype: The CDR3 does not end in the conserved phenylalanine or tryptophan, so this is likely a read error. The chain recombines TRBV10-3 with TRBJ2-3; the match to TRBD1 covers 9 bases. The CDR3 totals 17 residues. V lost 6 bases to trimming and J lost 4 bases; unmatched junction nucleotides: 14. Germline-derived CDR1 and CDR2 are ENHRY and SYGVKD. The CDR3 coding sequence is TGTGCCATCAGGGGACAGGGCCGGTCTTTCACACCAGATACGCAGTATTAT. Translated: CAIRGQGRSFTPDTQYY.

This clonotype was seen ten or more times. This chain connects TRBV28 to TRBJ1-1; D may be TRBD1 (6 bases). The CDR3 is 17 amino acids. CDR1 is MDHEN, CDR2 SYDVKM, per germline. V lost 3 bases to trimming and J lost 7 bases, with 24 bases between them. CDR3 sequence reads: CASSFPDSQTPRFEAFF. DNA for the CDR3: TGTGCCAGCAGTTTCCCGGACAGCCAGACTCCCCGATTTGAAGCTTTCTTT.

Concerning this clonotype itself: Germline is not matched at one junction end, which may reflect a read error. The chain carries TRBV24-1 and TRBJ1-2; 11 bases align to TRBD1. CDR3 size: 17 residues. Germline values: CDR1 KGHDR, CDR2 SFDVKD. The CDR3 sequence is CATSDGQGASENCGYTF. The CDR3 DNA reads as TGTGCCACCAGTGACGGACAGGGGGCTTCCGAAAACTGTGGCTACACCTTC.

The chain has TRBV25-1 and TRBJ1-2; D unclear. The germline gives CDR1 MGHDK, CDR2 SYGVNS. The length of the CDR3 is 16 residues. Trimming pared 6 bases from V and 6 bases from J, leaving 23 bases between. CDR3 protein: CASSQRTGFGENGYTF. The CDR3, as DNA: TGTGCCAGCAGCCAACGGACGGGGTTCGGGGAGAATGGCTACACCTTC.

The rearrangement links TRBV2 to TRBJ1-1; D uncertain. Germline CDR1 SNHLY, CDR2 FYNNEI. This CDR3 contains 11 residues. Trimming removed 6 bases from V and 2 bases from J, with 4 bases in between. In DNA, the CDR3 is TGTGCCAGCAGGATTAACACTGAAGCTTTCTTT. Protein: CASRINTEAFF.

The CDR3 DNA sequence: TGCAGCGTCCCGGGACACACCGATATAGAGACCCAGTACTTC. Encoded protein: CSVPGHTDIETQYF. The chain employs TRBV29-1 and TRBJ2-5, with D perhaps TRBD1 (6 bases). V lost 6 bases and J lost 4, with 18 bases in between. Germline V gene lookup returns CDR1 SQVTM and CDR2 ANQGSEA. The CDR3 covers 14 residues.

The table lists this clonotype with many counts. V is TRBV6-6 and J is TRBJ2-3; D is possibly TRBD1 or TRBD2 (5 bases each). The CDR3 is made up of 15 amino acids. Per the germline V gene, CDR1 is MNHNY and CDR2 is SVGAGI (reference sequence). Trimming took off 6 bases at V and 2 bases at J, with 15 bases between the two ends. This chain's CDR3 is CASSPGRTYTDTQYF. The CDR3 coding sequence is TGTGCCAGCAGCCCGGGACGGACCTACACAGATACGCAGTATTTT.

This clonotype has only a few counts. CDR3: CASRAGGGYTF. In DNA form, the CDR3 reads TGTGCCAGCAGGGCAGGGGGGGGCTACACCTTC. The rearrangement joins TRBV6-1 to TRBJ1-2, with 7 positions matching TRBD1. The CDR3 spans 11 residues. Germline CDR1 is MNHNS and CDR2 is SASEGT. V gave up 6 bases and J gave up 8 bases; unmatched junction bases: 3.

This chain connects TRBV2 to TRBJ1-2, with no clear D. The V gene's germline CDR1 is SNHLY and CDR2 FYNNEI. The germline V and J ends were trimmed by 1 base and 3 bases, with 0 bases remaining between them. This CDR3 has 11 residues. The CDR3 protein is CASSEDYGYTF. The CDR3 DNA reads TGTGCCAGCAGTGAAGACTATGGCTACACCTTC.

The chain joins TRBV5-1 to TRBJ2-7, with D possibly matching TRBD2 (6 bases). Germline-derived CDR1 and CDR2 are SGHRS and YFSETQ. The CDR3 covers 15 residues. The ends were cut back, 4 bases at V and 3 bases at J, with 17 bases in the middle. The CDR3 DNA is TGCGCCAGCAGCGCCGACGGTACCGGGAGCTACGAGCAGTACTTC. As protein: CASSADGTGSYEQYF.

This clonotype was counted only a few times. The chain uses TRBV20-1 and TRBJ2-5, with TRBD2 as a possible D gene (7 bases). Per the germline V gene, CDR1 is DFQATT and CDR2 is SNEGSKA (reference sequence). This CDR3 is built from 14 residues. V lost 5 bases and J 4 bases, leaving 17 bases between the germline ends. The CDR3 nucleotides read TGCAGTGCTCTCGACTCAGGGGAGGGAGAGACCCAGTACTTC. This encodes CSALDSGEGETQYF.

This CDR3 reads CASSPMTTYGYTF. Written as DNA, the CDR3 is TGTGCCAGCAGCCCCATGACGACTTATGGCTACACCTTC. V and J are TRBV7-9 and TRBJ1-2; D is undetermined. Germline V gene sequence: CDR1 SEHNR, CDR2 FQNEAQ (reference sequence). V lost 5 bases and J 5 bases, leaving 12 bases between the germline ends. This CDR3 is 13 amino acids long.

There are many counts of this clonotype. CDR3 sequence (DNA): TGTGCCAGCAGCCTGGACAGGGTCAGCGGCTACACCTTC. This sequence encodes CASSLDRVSGYTF. The chain links TRBV11-1 to TRBJ1-2, with 8 positions matching TRBD1. J lost 8 bases, V lost 5 bases, and 7 bases had no gene match. Germline CDR1 SGHAT, CDR2 FQDESV (reference sequence). The CDR3 loop spans 13 amino acids.

This clonotype came up a few times. CDR3 nucleotide sequence: TGTGCCATCAGTGCGGAGTATAATTCACCCCTCCACTTT. Protein: CAISAEYNSPLHF. The chain couples TRBV10-3 to TRBJ1-6; D unclear. Germline CDR1 is ENHRY and CDR2 is SYGVKD. The V end was cut by 4 bases, the J end by 4 bases, with 5 bases between. This CDR3 region has 13 residues.

The chain links TRBV9 to TRBJ1-6; tentative D call: TRBD1 (6 bases). Deletions cut 0 bases from V and 10 bases from J, with 11 bases between. From germline, CDR1 is SGDLS and CDR2 YYNGEE. This CDR3 has 14 amino acids. CDR3 coding DNA: TGTGCCAGCAGCGTAGCGGGGGGGGGCTCACCCCTCCACTTT. Encoded protein: CASSVAGGGSPLHF. The whole variable domain, remainder taken from reference TRBV9 and TRBJ1-6, is DSGVTQTPKHLITATGQRVTLRCSPRSGDLSVYWYQQSLDQGLQFLIQYYNGEERAKGNILERFSAQQFPDLHSELNLSSLELGDSALYFCASSVAGGGSPLHFGNGTRLTVT.

Turning to this clonotype: This sequence may be a read error, since a much larger clone differs from it by one base. The V call is TRBV20-1, the J call TRBJ1-2, with TRBD1 as a possible D gene (5 bases). Germline CDR1 is DFQATT and CDR2 is SNEGSKA (reference sequence). The CDR3 totals 16 residues. Trimming cost V 6 bases and J 9 bases, with 29 bases left between them. The CDR3 is CSADTQSGSPPVRYTF. In nucleotides, the CDR3 is TGCAGTGCCGACACCCAGTCAGGGAGTCCGCCGGTTCGCTACACCTTC.

The chain is built from TRBV5-1 and TRBJ2-7, with 8 bases lining up with TRBD1. Germline CDR1 SGHRS, CDR2 YFSETQ. The length of the CDR3 is 13 residues. Trimming cost V 6 bases and J 2 bases; bases outside gene matches: 4. CDR3 sequence: CASTPTGAYEQYF. DNA of the CDR3: TGCGCCAGCACCCCGACAGGGGCCTACGAGCAGTACTTC.

There are many counts of this clonotype. The V and J genes are TRBV9 and TRBJ2-2, with 10 positions matching TRBD2. The ends lost 2 bases at V and 5 bases at J; junction bases unmatched: 9. The germline V gene has CDR1 SGDLS and CDR2 YYNGEE. The length of the CDR3 is 17 residues. The CDR3 nucleotides are TGTGCCAGCAGCGTGGAGGCTAGCGGGGGAAATACCGGGGAGCTGTTTTTT. Encoded protein: CASSVEASGGNTGELFF.

The chain couples TRBV6-4 to TRBJ2-1, with TRBD1 matching 12 bases. The length of the CDR3 is 15 residues. V shed 2 bases, J shed 8 bases, and the junction held 4 bases outside the gene matches. Germline loops: CDR1 MRHNA, CDR2 SNTAGT. The CDR3 loop is CASSDAGQGADEQFF. CDR3 in DNA: TGTGCCAGCAGTGACGCGGGACAGGGGGCCGATGAGCAGTTCTTC.